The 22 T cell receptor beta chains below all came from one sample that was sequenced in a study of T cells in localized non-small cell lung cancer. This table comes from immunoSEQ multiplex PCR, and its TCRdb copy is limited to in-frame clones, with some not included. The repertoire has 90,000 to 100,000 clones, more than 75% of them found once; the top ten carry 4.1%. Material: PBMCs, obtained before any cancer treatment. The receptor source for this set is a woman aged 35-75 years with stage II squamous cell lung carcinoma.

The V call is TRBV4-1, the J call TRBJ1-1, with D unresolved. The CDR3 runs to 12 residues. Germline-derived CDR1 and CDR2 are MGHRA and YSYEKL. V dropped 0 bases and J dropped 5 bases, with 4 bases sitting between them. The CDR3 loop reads CASSQDMTEAFF. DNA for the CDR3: TGCGCCAGCAGCCAAGATATGACTGAAGCTTTCTTT.

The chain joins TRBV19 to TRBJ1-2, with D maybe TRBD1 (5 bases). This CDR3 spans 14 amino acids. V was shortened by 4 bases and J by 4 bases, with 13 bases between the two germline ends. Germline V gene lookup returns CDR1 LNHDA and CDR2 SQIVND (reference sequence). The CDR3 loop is CASSNHGGSYGYTF. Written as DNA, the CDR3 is TGTGCCAGTAGTAACCACGGGGGTTCCTATGGCTACACCTTC.

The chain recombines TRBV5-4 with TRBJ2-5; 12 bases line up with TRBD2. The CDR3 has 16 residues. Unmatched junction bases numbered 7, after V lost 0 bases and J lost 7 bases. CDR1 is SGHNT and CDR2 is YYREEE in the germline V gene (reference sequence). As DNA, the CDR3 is TGTGCCAGCAGCTTGGGAGGACTAGCGGGACTGGCGACCCAGTACTTC. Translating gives CASSLGGLAGLATQYF.

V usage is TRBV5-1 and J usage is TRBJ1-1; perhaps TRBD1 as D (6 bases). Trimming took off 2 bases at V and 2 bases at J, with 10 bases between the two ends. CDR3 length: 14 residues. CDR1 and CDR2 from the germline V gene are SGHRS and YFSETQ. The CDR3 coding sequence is TGCGCCAGCAGCTTCCCGGGGGCTAACACTGAAGCTTTCTTT. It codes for CASSFPGANTEAFF.

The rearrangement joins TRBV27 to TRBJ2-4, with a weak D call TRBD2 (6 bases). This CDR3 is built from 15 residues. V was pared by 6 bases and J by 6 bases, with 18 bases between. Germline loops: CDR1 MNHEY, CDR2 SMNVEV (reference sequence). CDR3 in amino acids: CASSQRVGGINIQYF. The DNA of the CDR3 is TGTGCCAGCAGCCAGCGTGTGGGGGGAATAAACATTCAGTACTTC.

The CDR3 is CASSEASSGITDTQYF. For the CDR3, the DNA is TGTGCCAGCAGTGAAGCTTCTAGCGGCATCACAGATACGCAGTATTTT. V gene TRBV6-1 combines with J gene TRBJ2-3; 7 positions match TRBD2. The CDR3 extends over 16 amino acids. Germline loops: CDR1 MNHNS, CDR2 SASEGT. After removal of 0 bases from V and 2 bases from J, the junction contained 5 bases not matched to a gene.

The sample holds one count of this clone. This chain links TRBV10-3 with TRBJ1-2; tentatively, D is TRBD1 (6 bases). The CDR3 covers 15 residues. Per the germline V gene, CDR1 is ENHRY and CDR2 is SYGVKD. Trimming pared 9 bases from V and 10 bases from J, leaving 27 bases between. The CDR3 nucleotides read TGTGCCATTCTTTCTGCCACAGGGCCATTGGGGGTCTACACCTTC. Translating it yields CAILSATGPLGVYTF.

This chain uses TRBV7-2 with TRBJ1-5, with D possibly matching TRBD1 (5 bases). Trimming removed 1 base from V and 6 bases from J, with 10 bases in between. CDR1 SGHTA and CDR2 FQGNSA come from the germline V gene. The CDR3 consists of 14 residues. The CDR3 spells CASSLVMGPQPQHF. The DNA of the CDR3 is TGTGCCAGCAGCTTAGTCATGGGGCCTCAGCCCCAGCATTTT.

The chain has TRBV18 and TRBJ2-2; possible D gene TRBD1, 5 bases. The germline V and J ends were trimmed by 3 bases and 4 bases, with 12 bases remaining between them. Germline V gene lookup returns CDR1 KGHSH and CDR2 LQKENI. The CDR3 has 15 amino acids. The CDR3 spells CASSPAGRTTGELFF. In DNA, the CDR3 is TGTGCCAGCTCACCGGCAGGGCGAACCACCGGGGAGCTGTTTTTT.

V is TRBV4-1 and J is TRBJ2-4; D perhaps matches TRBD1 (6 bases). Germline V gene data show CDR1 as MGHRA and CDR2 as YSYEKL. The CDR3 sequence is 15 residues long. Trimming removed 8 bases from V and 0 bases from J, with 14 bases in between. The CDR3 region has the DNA TGCGCCAGCTCGGACAGTGACTTAGCCAAAAACATTCAGTACTTC. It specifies CASSDSDLAKNIQYF.

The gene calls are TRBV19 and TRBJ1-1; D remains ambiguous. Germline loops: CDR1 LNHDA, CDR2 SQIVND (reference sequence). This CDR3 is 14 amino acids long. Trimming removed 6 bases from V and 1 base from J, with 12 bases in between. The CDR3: CASRRGRPNTEAFF. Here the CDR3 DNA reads TGTGCCAGTAGAAGAGGCAGACCGAACACTGAAGCTTTCTTT.

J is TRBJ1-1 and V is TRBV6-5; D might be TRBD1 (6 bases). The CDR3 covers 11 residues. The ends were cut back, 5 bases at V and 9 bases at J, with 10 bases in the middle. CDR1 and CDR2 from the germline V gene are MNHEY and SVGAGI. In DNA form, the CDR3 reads TGTGCCAGCAGTCGAGACAGGAAAGCTTTCTTT. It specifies CASSRDRKAFF.

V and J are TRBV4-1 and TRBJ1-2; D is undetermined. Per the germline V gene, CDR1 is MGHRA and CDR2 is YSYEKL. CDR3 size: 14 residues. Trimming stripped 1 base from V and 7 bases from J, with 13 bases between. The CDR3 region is CASSQVGSYAGYTF. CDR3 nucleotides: TGCGCCAGCAGCCAAGTGGGGTCCTACGCTGGCTACACCTTC.

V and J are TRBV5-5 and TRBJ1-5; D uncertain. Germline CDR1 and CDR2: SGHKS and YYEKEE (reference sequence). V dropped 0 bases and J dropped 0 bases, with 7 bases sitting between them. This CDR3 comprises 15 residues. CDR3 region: CASSLGQISNQPQHF. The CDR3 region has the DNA TGTGCCAGCAGCTTGGGCCAGATTAGCAATCAGCCCCAGCATTTT.

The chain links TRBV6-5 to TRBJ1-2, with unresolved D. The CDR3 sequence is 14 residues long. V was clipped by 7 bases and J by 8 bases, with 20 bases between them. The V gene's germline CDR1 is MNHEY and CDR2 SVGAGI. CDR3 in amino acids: CASTPTASGRGYTF. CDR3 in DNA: TGTGCCAGCACCCCTACGGCGTCCGGAAGGGGCTACACCTTC.

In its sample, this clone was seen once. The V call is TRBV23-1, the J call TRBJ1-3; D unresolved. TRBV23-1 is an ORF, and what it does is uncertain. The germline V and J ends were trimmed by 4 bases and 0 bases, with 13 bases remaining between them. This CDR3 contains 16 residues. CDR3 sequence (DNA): TGCGCCAGCAGTCTCCCATCCTGCACCTCTGGAAACACCATATATTTT. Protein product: CASSLPSCTSGNTIYF.

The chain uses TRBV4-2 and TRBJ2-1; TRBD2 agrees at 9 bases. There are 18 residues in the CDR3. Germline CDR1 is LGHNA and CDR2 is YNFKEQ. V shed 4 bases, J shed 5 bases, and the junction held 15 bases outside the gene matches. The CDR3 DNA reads TGTGCCAGCAGCCTTTCCTTTAGCGGGAGCTTGAACCACAATGAGCAGTTCTTC. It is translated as CASSLSFSGSLNHNEQFF.

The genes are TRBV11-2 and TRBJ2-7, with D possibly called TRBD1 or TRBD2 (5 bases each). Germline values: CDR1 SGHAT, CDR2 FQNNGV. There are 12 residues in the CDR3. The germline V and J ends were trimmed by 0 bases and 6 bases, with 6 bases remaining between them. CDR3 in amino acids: CASSLDGGEQYF. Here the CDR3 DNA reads TGTGCCAGCAGCTTAGATGGGGGCGAGCAGTACTTC.

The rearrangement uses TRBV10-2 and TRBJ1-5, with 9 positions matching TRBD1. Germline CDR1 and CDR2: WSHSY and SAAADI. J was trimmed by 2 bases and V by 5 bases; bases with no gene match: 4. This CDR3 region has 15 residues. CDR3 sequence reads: CASSSQGAGNQPQHF. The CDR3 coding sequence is TGCGCCAGCAGTTCACAGGGGGCCGGCAATCAGCCCCAGCATTTT.

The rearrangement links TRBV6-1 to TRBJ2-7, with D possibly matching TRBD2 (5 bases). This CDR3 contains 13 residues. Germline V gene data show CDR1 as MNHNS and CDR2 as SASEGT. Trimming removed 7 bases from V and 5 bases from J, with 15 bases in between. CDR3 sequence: CASTQVRRDEQYF. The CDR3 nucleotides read TGTGCCAGCACGCAGGTGCGGCGGGACGAGCAGTACTTC.

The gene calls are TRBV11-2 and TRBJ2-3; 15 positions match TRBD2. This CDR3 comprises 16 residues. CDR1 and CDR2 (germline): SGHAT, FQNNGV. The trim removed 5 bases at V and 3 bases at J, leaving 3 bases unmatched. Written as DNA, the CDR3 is TGTGCCAGCAGCCGCGGGACTAGCGGGAGGACAGATACGCAGTATTTT. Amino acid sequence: CASSRGTSGRTDTQYF.

CDR3 coding DNA: TGCGCCAGCAGCTTGGTAACGAGCATGAACACTGAAGCTTTCTTT. Its translation: CASSLVTSMNTEAFF. V gene TRBV5-1 combines with J gene TRBJ1-1; D not certain. The ends were cut back, 0 bases at V and 0 bases at J, with 9 bases in the middle. CDR3 length equals 15 residues. The germline V gene encodes CDR1 SGHRS and CDR2 YFSETQ. Using reference TRBV5-1 and TRBJ1-1 for the parts outside the CDR3, the full variable domain is KAGVTQTPRYLIKTRGQQVTLSCSPISGHRSVSWYQQTPGQGLQFLFEYFSETQRNKGNFPGRFSGRQFSNSRSEMNVSTLELGDSALYLCASSLVTSMNTEAFFGQGTRLTVV.